This section outlines one T cell receptor (beta chain) sequence together with its context. Random hexamers were used to reverse transcribe roughly 0.45 to 1 ug of RNA. MiXCR was run by TCRdb on the immunoSEQ multiplex PCR reads, yielding one entry per CDR3 protein. The data hold approximately 150,000 distinct CDR3 sequences, with approximately 94% observed a single time. The data were taken from a study of CD8 T cells in Susac syndrome. CDR3 length: 15 amino acids. Trimming cost V 6 bases and J 2 bases, with 11 bases left between them. Germline loops: CDR1 SNHLY, CDR2 FYNNEI. This receptor was obtained from a human donor in good health. Material: CD4+ T cells from PBMCs. The V call is TRBV2, the J call TRBJ2-6; D may be TRBD1 (6 bases). The CDR3 DNA sequence: TGTGCCAGCAGAAACAGGGTCCCTGGGGCCAACGTCCTGACTTTC. Its protein is CASRNRVPGANVLTF. The whole variable domain, filled in from reference TRBV2 and TRBJ2-6, reads EPEVTQTPSHQVTQMGQEVILRCVPISNHLYFYWYRQILGQKVEFLVSFYNNEISEKSEIFDDQFSVERPDGSNFTLKIRSTKLEDSAMYFCASRNRVPGANVLTFGAGSRLTVL.